What follows are 29 T cell receptor beta chains derived from one specimen sequenced in a study of blood T cell repertoires in COVID-19. Here immunoSEQ multiplex PCR was the method, and the copy in TCRdb shows in-frame clones only, minus some. The sample has 200,000 or so clones; 70% to 90% are singletons. The sequenced sample was peripheral blood. These TCRs come from a woman in her 50s with acute or convalescent COVID-19.

J is TRBJ2-3 and V is TRBV7-3, with D possibly matching TRBD2 (7 bases). Trimming removed 5 bases from V and 4 bases from J, with 25 bases in between. Germline V CDR1 and CDR2: SGHTA, FQGTGA. CDR3 length: 18 residues. CDR3 DNA sequence: TGTGCCAGCAGCCACCCCCCCTCTTGGGGGGGGGCCCCAGATACGCAGTATTTT. Amino acid sequence: CASSHPPSWGGAPDTQYF.

This chain uses TRBV5-6 with TRBJ1-1, with 7 bases that match TRBD1. Per the germline V gene, CDR1 is SGHDT and CDR2 is YYEEEE. The ends lost 3 bases at V and 7 bases at J; junction bases unmatched: 0. CDR3 length equals 11 residues. The chain's CDR3 is CASSWDSEAFF. The CDR3 DNA is TGTGCCAGCAGCTGGGACAGTGAAGCTTTCTTT.

In this sample, this clone turned up a few times. The J gene is TRBJ2-5, the V gene TRBV11-3; 12 bases fit TRBD2. This CDR3 is built from 14 residues. Germline lookup yields CDR1 SGHNT and CDR2 YENEEA. The junction had 2 bases not matched to a gene; V was cut back by 6 bases and J by 3 bases. The DNA of the CDR3 is TGTGCCAGCAGGCGGACTAGCGGGGAAGAGACCCAGTACTTC. Its translation: CASRRTSGEETQYF. The full variable domain, rest sourced from reference TRBV11-3 and TRBJ2-5, is EAGVVQSPRYKIIEKKQPVAFWCNPISGHNTLYWYLQNLGQGPELLIRYENEEAVDDSQLPKDRFSAERLKGVDSTLKIQPAELGDSAVYLCASRRTSGEETQYFGPGTRLLVL.

The chain links TRBV19 to TRBJ2-7; D perhaps matches TRBD1 (6 bases). V gave up 6 bases and J gave up 0 bases, with 9 bases separating them. The germline gives CDR1 LNHDA, CDR2 SQIVND (reference sequence). CDR3 size: 13 residues. Here the CDR3 DNA reads TGTGCCAGTAGCAGGGACACCTCCTACGAGCAGTACTTC. This gives the protein CASSRDTSYEQYF.

This rearrangement joins TRBV4-1 to TRBJ1-3; D not resolved. The CDR3 runs to 16 residues. V was pared by 0 bases and J by 4 bases, with 13 bases between. Per germline, CDR1 MGHRA and CDR2 YSYEKL. The DNA of the CDR3 is TGCGCCAGCAGCCAAGATCGGGGAAGCGAGGGAAACACCATATATTTT. This translates into CASSQDRGSEGNTIYF.

J is TRBJ1-6 and V is TRBV4-1; tentative D call: TRBD1 (6 bases). Trimming removed 0 bases at V and 14 bases at J, with 17 bases between. The CDR3 extends over 15 amino acids. From germline, CDR1 is MGHRA and CDR2 YSYEKL. This CDR3 is CASSQDGRGSFTLHF. The CDR3 bases are TGCGCCAGCAGCCAAGATGGCAGGGGTTCTTTCACCCTCCACTTT.

V usage is TRBV2 and J usage is TRBJ1-5; 7 bases match TRBD1. The CDR3 length is 18 residues. Germline-derived CDR1 and CDR2 are SNHLY and FYNNEI. The V and J ends lost 4 bases and 0 bases, in that order; junction bases with no gene match: 12. This chain's CDR3 is CASSVFNRGFISNQPQHF. The CDR3 coding sequence is TGTGCCAGCAGTGTTTTCAACAGGGGATTTATTAGCAATCAGCCCCAGCATTTT.

This rearrangement joins TRBV6-2 or TRBV6-3 to TRBJ1-5; maybe TRBD1 (6 bases). This CDR3 region has 14 residues. From germline, CDR1 is MNHEY and CDR2 SVGEGT. V gave up 5 bases and J gave up 6 bases, with 14 bases separating them. The CDR3 sequence: CASSLRTDGQPQHF. The CDR3 nucleotides are TGTGCCAGCAGTCTAAGGACAGATGGTCAGCCCCAGCATTTT.

This chain joins TRBV19 and TRBJ2-1; D perhaps matches TRBD1 (5 bases). CDR3 length equals 12 residues. Germline V gives CDR1 LNHDA, CDR2 SQIVND (reference sequence). V dropped 1 base and J dropped 12 bases, with 10 bases sitting between them. CDR3 region: CASSIVGVGQFF. The CDR3 DNA follows: TGTGCCAGTAGTATAGTAGGGGTGGGGCAGTTCTTC.

The chain couples TRBV9 to TRBJ2-3; 10 bases line up with TRBD2. Germline V gives CDR1 SGDLS, CDR2 YYNGEE. Trimming cost V 3 bases and J 5 bases; bases outside gene matches: 3. This CDR3 is 14 amino acids long. The CDR3 DNA sequence: TGTGCCAGCAGCGCCGGACTAGCGGAAGATACGCAGTATTTT. It encodes CASSAGLAEDTQYF.

The V call is TRBV6-5, the J call TRBJ2-2; 7 bases align to TRBD1. Trimming removed 6 bases from V and 2 bases from J; junction bases left unmatched: 6. This CDR3 is 15 amino acids long. From germline, CDR1 is MNHEY and CDR2 SVGAGI. In nucleotides, the CDR3 is TGTGCCAGCAGAACAGGGGACGCTAACACCGGGGAGCTGTTTTTT. Encoded protein: CASRTGDANTGELFF.

The table lists this clone with a count of one. The rearrangement links TRBV7-8 to TRBJ1-4; 9 bases align to TRBD1. The germline gives CDR1 SGHVS, CDR2 FQNEAQ. V shed 5 bases, J shed 2 bases, and the junction held 0 bases outside the gene matches. CDR3 length: 14 amino acids. The CDR3 region is CASSGTGTNEKLFF. The CDR3 DNA sequence: TGTGCCAGCAGCGGGACAGGGACTAATGAAAAACTGTTTTTT.

This rearrangement joins TRBV29-1 to TRBJ2-7, with 8 bases that match TRBD2. This CDR3 spans 16 amino acids. CDR1 SQVTM and CDR2 ANQGSEA come from the germline V gene. V lost 6 bases, J lost 5 bases, and 18 bases stayed unmatched. The CDR3 spells CSVAGHLSGSRDEQYF. The CDR3 coding sequence is TGCAGCGTCGCGGGACACTTAAGCGGGAGCCGGGACGAGCAGTACTTC.

This clone showed up just once. V gene TRBV5-4 combines with J gene TRBJ1-2, with D perhaps matching TRBD1 (5 bases). Germline V lookup: CDR1 SGHNT, CDR2 YYREEE (reference sequence). The CDR3 extends over 14 amino acids. The ends were cut back, 3 bases at V and 4 bases at J, with 13 bases in the middle. The chain's CDR3 is CASSSPQGTYGYTF. The CDR3 coding sequence is TGTGCCAGCAGCTCACCCCAGGGAACCTATGGCTACACCTTC. Complete variable domain (other parts from reference TRBV5-4 and TRBJ1-2): ETGVTQSPTHLIKTRGQQVTLRCSSQSGHNTVSWYQQALGQGPQFIFQYYREEENGRGNFPPRFSGLQFPNYSSELNVNALELDDSALYLCASSSPQGTYGYTFGSGTRLTVV.

The chain employs TRBV19 and TRBJ1-5; D is ambiguous. CDR3 length equals 14 residues. V shed 2 bases and J shed 6 bases, with 11 bases lying between them. Per germline, CDR1 LNHDA and CDR2 SQIVND (reference sequence). As DNA, the CDR3 is TGTGCCAGTAGTATATACGGGGATGGTCAGCCCCAGCATTTT. Residues: CASSIYGDGQPQHF.

The chain couples TRBV30 to TRBJ1-5; TRBD1 might be the D (6 bases). The CDR3 is 15 residues long. The V gene's germline CDR1 is GTSNPN and CDR2 SVGIG (reference sequence). V was clipped by 0 bases and J by 6 bases, with 15 bases between them. The CDR3 reads CAWSVPGARGQPQHF. The CDR3 DNA sequence: TGTGCCTGGAGTGTACCAGGGGCGAGGGGTCAGCCCCAGCATTTT. The whole variable domain, filled in from reference TRBV30 and TRBJ1-5, reads SQTIHQWPATLVQPVGSPLSLECTVEGTSNPNLYWYRQAAGRGLQLLFYSVGIGQISSEVPQNLSASRPQDRQFILSSKKLLLSDSGFYLCAWSVPGARGQPQHFGDGTRLSIL.

The V and J genes are TRBV21-1 and TRBJ2-5; no DNA check was done on the table's D call, TRBD2. TRBV21-1 is classified as a pseudogene. The CDR3 has 10 amino acids. CDR3 DNA: TGTGCCAGCAGCCTCCTTACCCAGTACTTC. Protein product: CASSLLTQYF.

The chain couples TRBV12-3 or TRBV12-4 to TRBJ2-1; a possible D gene is TRBD2 (5 bases). The CDR3 sequence is 13 residues long. With 6 bases removed from V and 7 bases from J, the gap between germline ends came to 13 bases. The CDR3 coding sequence is TGTGCCAGCAGCCTCGGCGCGGGTAATGAGCAGTTCTTC. Translation: CASSLGAGNEQFF.

The V gene is TRBV30, the J gene TRBJ2-5; maybe TRBD2 (6 bases). The CDR3 covers 12 residues. V lost 4 bases to trimming and J lost 2 bases, with 8 bases between them. Germline CDR1 and CDR2: GTSNPN and SVGIG (reference sequence). This chain's CDR3 is CAWTSVQETQYF. CDR3 DNA: TGTGCCTGGACTAGCGTACAAGAGACCCAGTACTTC.

The chain carries TRBV11-2 and TRBJ1-6, with TRBD1 identical over 9 bases. Germline V gene sequence: CDR1 SGHAT, CDR2 FQNNGV. Trimming removed 3 bases from V and 5 bases from J; junction bases left unmatched: 5. This CDR3 is 16 amino acids long. The CDR3 here is CASSFAGTGNNSPLHF. The CDR3 region has the DNA TGTGCCAGCAGCTTCGCCGGGACAGGGAATAATTCACCCCTCCACTTT.

This chain links TRBV11-2 with TRBJ2-7; tentative D call: TRBD2 (6 bases). The V gene's germline CDR1 is SGHAT and CDR2 FQNNGV. Deletions cut 4 bases from V and 6 bases from J, with 16 bases between. This CDR3 has 14 residues. The CDR3 loop reads CASSYGTSYGEQYF. In nucleotides, the CDR3 is TGTGCCAGCAGCTACGGGACTTCGTATGGCGAGCAGTACTTC. The whole variable domain, filled in from reference TRBV11-2 and TRBJ2-7, reads EAGVAQSPRYKIIEKRQSVAFWCNPISGHATLYWYQQILGQGPKLLIQFQNNGVVDDSQLPKDRFSAERLKGVDSTLKIQPAKLEDSAVYLCASSYGTSYGEQYFGPGTRLTVT.

The sample holds a few counts of this clone. The chain combines TRBV24-1 with TRBJ1-5, with 12 bases that match TRBD1. The CDR3 is 18 amino acids. Germline assignment: CDR1 KGHDR and CDR2 SFDVKD. Unmatched junction bases numbered 7, after V lost 3 bases and J lost 2 bases. The CDR3 loop is CATSDGTGGPFGNQPQHF. CDR3 DNA: TGTGCCACCAGTGATGGGACAGGGGGCCCTTTTGGCAATCAGCCCCAGCATTTT.

The chain links TRBV6-5 to TRBJ1-2, with 7 nucleotides matching TRBD1. V gave up 3 bases and J gave up 6 bases; unmatched junction bases: 10. This CDR3 comprises 15 residues. CDR1 MNHEY and CDR2 SVGAGI come from the germline V gene. Here the CDR3 DNA reads TGTGCCAGCAGTTATACCACGACAGGGTGGGATGGCTACACCTTC. Its protein is CASSYTTTGWDGYTF.

This rearrangement joins TRBV10-3 to TRBJ2-1; 7 positions agree with TRBD2. The CDR3 is made up of 13 amino acids. CDR1 is ENHRY, CDR2 SYGVKD, per germline. Trimming cost V 7 bases and J 7 bases; bases outside gene matches: 7. In DNA form, the CDR3 reads TGTGCCATCACTCCGGGAGGAGGGAATGAGCAGTTCTTC. This gives the protein CAITPGGGNEQFF.

This clone was picked up one time. The genes are TRBV24-1 and TRBJ2-6; no firm D call. The CDR3 has 16 amino acids. V lost 3 bases, J lost 0 bases, and 8 bases lay in between. Germline V gene sequence: CDR1 KGHDR, CDR2 SFDVKD. The CDR3 nucleotides read TGTGCCACCAGTGATCAACCGAGCTCTGGGGCCAACGTCCTGACTTTC. It specifies CATSDQPSSGANVLTF.

The table lists this clone with a count of one. This rearrangement joins TRBV15 to TRBJ1-4; 12 bases map to TRBD1. CDR1 LNHNV and CDR2 YYDKDF come from the germline V gene (reference sequence). The CDR3 has 15 residues. J gave up 8 bases and V 3 bases, and 4 bases lay outside the gene matches. CDR3 DNA sequence: TGTGCCACCAGCAGGGGACAGGGGGCAGGGGAAAAACTGTTTTTT. This codes for CATSRGQGAGEKLFF.

This clone was found a few times. This chain links TRBV7-9 with TRBJ1-2; 11 nucleotides agree with TRBD1. CDR3 size: 17 residues. Unmatched junction bases numbered 12, after V lost 8 bases and J lost 1 base. Germline loops: CDR1 SEHNR, CDR2 FQNEAQ (reference sequence). For the CDR3, the DNA is TGTGCCAGCGGTCGAAGGACAGGGGGCGGGAGTAACTATGGCTACACCTTC. It yields the protein CASGRRTGGGSNYGYTF.

V and J are TRBV30 and TRBJ1-4, with a weak D call TRBD1 (5 bases). Germline CDR1 GTSNPN, CDR2 SVGIG (reference sequence). This CDR3 is built from 13 residues. Trimming took 5 bases from V and 1 from J, leaving 8 bases between them. The CDR3 sequence: CAWDGGTNEKLFF. In DNA form, the CDR3 reads TGTGCCTGGGACGGGGGAACTAATGAAAAACTGTTTTTT.

The V call is TRBV5-1, the J call TRBJ1-1; 9 bases are a match to TRBD1. The CDR3 covers 14 residues. Germline-derived CDR1 and CDR2 are SGHRS and YFSETQ. The V segment lost 4 bases and the J segment 3 bases; nucleotides outside the gene matches: 4. The CDR3 coding sequence is TGCGCCAGCAGCGACAGGGGGTTCGACACTGAAGCTTTCTTT. This translates into CASSDRGFDTEAFF.